This entry concerns a single T cell receptor beta chain. This clonotype came up many times. No cognate antigen has been identified for it. Base qualities are not recorded, but no much larger clone differs from it by a single base. Sequencing relied on an Illumina HiSeq 2500. TCR beta libraries were prepared by quantitative 5'-RACE with molecular barcodes. Per the source publication's procedure: A new computational method based on a probabilistic model of VDJ rearrangement was used to identify disease-linked TCR variants. Starting from the raw public reads, TCRdb applied fastp trimming at Q25, assembled clones with MiXCR and retained in-frame beta chains. CDR3 protein duplicates are merged, each entry listing the most common genes and DNA. The V and J calls and clone size come from TCRdb's table, not from the authors' own analysis. In all, the sample holds 200,000 to 300,000 distinct CDR3 sequences, and roughly 10% of those were seen once. The ten largest account for 2.6% of the sample.

These data belong to a study of CD8 T cells in ankylosing spondylitis (dated by TCRdb to 2017 to 2019). Describing the broader study: The study set out to find disease-linked TCR variants by profiling T cell receptor beta repertoires in ankylosing spondylitis patients and healthy donors. In total, the full study cohort was made up of some 110 healthy donors and approximately 27 ankylosing spondylitis patients. Samples of peripheral blood were taken, and for ankylosing spondylitis patients, synovial fluid was collected as well. What the study reported, not specific to this receptor: Blood from ankylosing spondylitis patients appeared to be characterized by a TCR beta motif made up of seven or eight highly homologous amino acid variants. A CD8+ phenotype was shown by the disease-linked clones, which were found at relatively low frequencies in peripheral blood. Some of the motif variants had been reported before in the synovial fluid and blood of reactive arthritis patients, a finding that suggests common disease-initiation mechanisms. Significant enrichment of the disease-linked clones was reported in matched synovial fluid samples from ankylosing spondylitis patients.

CDR1 is given as MGHDK and CDR2 as SYGVNS, both from the germline V gene. Including the terminal cysteine and phenylalanine, the CDR3 comprises 16 residues. Only CDR3 DNA remains: 48 bases, in frame from the first base. V drops 3 bases and J drops 0 bases, leaving 12 bases in between. This sequence originates from a male donor with ankylosing spondylitis or in good health (not recorded which). The sequence is built from TRBV25-1 and TRBJ2-1; the D gene could be either TRBD1 or TRBD2, each agreeing at 5 bases. Sample: blood, either unsorted or a sorted T cell fraction (not recorded which). The nucleotide sequence reads as follows: TGTGCCAGCAGTGATGGGACCGGCAGCTCCTACAATGAGCAGTTCTTC. Translated, this is CASSDGTGSSYNEQFF.